The sequence of this T cell receptor (beta chain) was determined in a study of T cell clonality in common variable immunodeficiency (dated by TCRdb to about 2015). Overall study outcomes, separate from this receptor: Although equal DNA input was used, an average of about 75,000 unique sequences per sample was obtained for controls, compared with approximately 30,000 for CVID samples. Healthy controls shared more TCRbeta clones with each other than CVID subjects shared among themselves (p < 0.0001). According to the authors, figuring out what caused the increased clonality in CVID would require sequencing the repertoires of T cell subpopulations. Increased TCRbeta clonality was found in CVID subjects compared with healthy controls (t-test p = 0.018), with the increase being most characteristic of about a third of subjects. Fewer deletions and N-nucleotide insertions were reportedly observed in CVID TCRbeta sequences, and highly modified clones with 13 or more V deletions were reportedly absent from CVID TCRbeta sequences. Correlations of repertoire features with clinical complications were constrained by heterogeneity among patients within the CVID cohort.

Standard criteria were used to diagnose CVID, namely serum IgG, IgA and/or IgM reduced below the normal range together with specific antibody deficiency. There were around 44 subjects in the CVID group (around 15 female and around 29 male), ranging in age from about 8 to 65 years, with a mean age of roughly 43. Most CVID patients and most healthy controls were of Caucasian heritage. All CVID subjects had received replacement immunoglobulin therapy for at least one year at the time of study participation. At blood collection, none of the CVID subjects was ill or on immunomodulatory or immunosuppressive medication. Heparinized peripheral whole blood samples of about 5 to 8 ml were collected from each donor. Genomic DNA from adults with common variable immune deficiency (CVID) and from healthy adult controls was the source for sequencing TCRbeta CDR3 repertoires. Diluted blood was subjected to density centrifugation over Hypaque 1077 or Ficoll-Paque for isolation of peripheral blood mononuclear cells. Genomic DNA was obtained from unsorted mononuclear cells using either Qiagen column purification or a centrifugation-based method.

This clone was seen a few times. Its antigen target is currently unknown. The CDR3 is cut off 3 residues early in the read; its end comes from the germline J gene. CDR1 and CDR2 (DFQATT, SNEGSKA) derive from the germline V gene (reference sequence). V and J are trimmed by 5 bases and 6 bases, and the gene matches miss 10 bases of the junction. There are 14 amino acids in the CDR3, from cysteine to phenylalanine inclusive. The 33 bases shown cover part of the CDR3, and their frame starts at base 1. For sequencing input, CVID and control samples contributed equivalent amounts of genomic DNA. For every sample, a 60 bp segment covering the rearranged TCRbeta CDR3 region was amplified and then sequenced. TCRbeta amplification used the immunoSEQ assay, a bias-corrected multiplex PCR with high-throughput sequencing. The original pipeline was this. Every unique nucleotide sequence was considered a clone and was annotated with V, D and J genes, copy number and frequency. Sequences were labeled productive if in frame, and non-productive if out of frame or containing stop codons. As previously described, clonality was calculated on the basis of Shannon's entropy. The predicted amino acid sequences of productive clones were used to derive mean CDR3 Kyte-Doolittle hydropathy. The R hclust function was used to hierarchically cluster scaled V gene usage with Manhattan distance and complete linkage. Sharing of clones by CDR3 amino acid sequence was evaluated by resampling 12 repertoires per group over 100 rounds. The repertoires were searched for some 70 published EBV-specific TCRbeta sequences and almost 250 published CMV-specific TCRbeta sequences. After two CVID samples that produced fewer than 10,000 sequences were dropped from the analysis, around 41 CVID repertoires remained. The clones in this table, taken by TCRdb from immuneACCESS, are in-frame only. Not every clone is retained; where verified, under half of the shortfall comes from an unresolved V gene, and the cause of the rest is unknown. Clone size and V and J calls were adopted from that table, with D and trimming inferred from the DNA. This sample was tabulated with just over 15,000 clones, among which there are no singletons. Of the sample, around 12% is held by the ten largest clones.

The sequence was collected from a human donor with common variable immunodeficiency. The source material was peripheral blood mononuclear cells. The chain couples TRBV20-1 to TRBJ2-5, with TRBD2 matching 9 junction bases. CDR3 DNA, as far as it was read: TGCAGTGCTCCCCCCGGGACTAGCAGGAAGACC. It codes for CSAPPGTSRKT. The entire CDR3 protein is CSAPPGTSRKTQYF.